This T cell receptor beta chain originates from a study of blood T cell repertoires in COVID-19. Produced via immunoSEQ multiplex PCR; TCRdb's table is partial and in-frame only. The table lists 200,000 to 250,000 clones, nearly 90% of them singletons. Per germline, CDR1 SNHLY and CDR2 FYNNEI. Trimming took 6 bases from V and 5 from J, leaving 13 bases between them. CDR3 length equals 13 residues. V and J are TRBV2 and TRBJ2-5, with TRBD1 as a possible D gene (5 bases). This clonotype originated in a woman in her late teens or twenties who had recovered from COVID-19. Sequences were obtained from peripheral blood. In nucleotides, the CDR3 is TGTGCCAGCAGGTCGACAGCTACGGAGACCCAGTACTTC. Its protein is CASRSTATETQYF.